This T cell receptor (beta chain) was recovered during a study of spatial heterogeneity in lung cancer. The V segment lost 5 bases and the J segment 7 bases; nucleotides outside the gene matches: 8. CDR1 and CDR2 from the germline V gene are SGHTA and FQGTGA. The CDR3 loop spans 15 amino acids. TCRdb called the 5' RACE reads again in MiXCR, with one record for every CDR3 protein. The table records over 50,000 distinct CDR3 sequences, 6.3% of them present only once. As for time point: sample taken at primary tumor resection. The donor population consisted of some 67 patients with untreated, early-stage non-small cell lung cancer. This clonotype was seen only a few times.

This receptor was taken from a female donor with early-stage non-small cell lung cancer. The V call is TRBV7-3, the J call TRBJ1-6, with TRBD1 matching over 7 bases. This specimen was PBMCs, taken at surgery. Here the CDR3 reads CASSPRDSANSPLHF. As DNA, the CDR3 is TGTGCCAGCAGCCCAAGGGACAGCGCCAATTCACCCCTCCACTTT.